The 9 T cell receptor beta chains below all came from one sample that was sequenced in a study of blood T cell repertoires in COVID-19. Only in-frame clones appear in the TCRdb table, and some are missing; sequencing was by immunoSEQ multiplex PCR. This sample has 140,000 to 150,000 clones, with roughly 90% found just once. Sample: PBMCs or T cells enriched from blood (not recorded which). The receptor source for this set is a woman aged 40 to 50 who had been exposed to COVID-19.

This clone was recorded a few times. The rearrangement links TRBV15 to TRBJ2-1; D uncertain. The ends were cut back, 4 bases at V and 0 bases at J, with 10 bases in the middle. From germline, CDR1 is LNHNV and CDR2 YYDKDF (reference sequence). This CDR3 has 15 residues. CDR3 protein: CATSTHVSSYNEQFF. The DNA of the CDR3 is TGTGCCACCAGCACCCATGTTAGCTCCTACAATGAGCAGTTCTTC.

J is TRBJ2-1 and V is TRBV5-4; 7 nucleotides match TRBD2. The germline CDR1 and CDR2 sequences are SGHNT and YYREEE (reference sequence). The trim removed 0 bases at V and 4 bases at J, leaving 7 bases unmatched. This CDR3 region has 16 residues. This chain's CDR3 is CASSLALASGYNEQFF. The CDR3 nucleotides read TGTGCCAGCAGCTTGGCGCTGGCTAGCGGATACAATGAGCAGTTCTTC.

The chain recombines TRBV3-1 (or the pseudogene TRBV3-2) with TRBJ2-4; 8 nucleotides match TRBD2. Trimming removed 0 bases from V and 1 base from J; junction bases left unmatched: 8. CDR1 and CDR2 from the germline V gene are LGHDT and YNNKEL (reference sequence). The CDR3 length is 18 residues. The CDR3 bases are TGTGCCAGCAGCCAAGATCTGAGACTAGCGAAGGCCAAAAACATTCAGTACTTC. Translating gives CASSQDLRLAKAKNIQYF.

This clone was detected only a few times. This chain links TRBV27 with TRBJ1-5, with D perhaps TRBD1 (5 bases). The CDR3 covers 14 residues. Germline loops: CDR1 MNHEY, CDR2 SMNVEV (reference sequence). The V and J ends lost 3 bases and 4 bases respectively, with 10 bases between them. The CDR3 reads CASSFLGENQPQHF. CDR3 nucleotides: TGTGCCAGCAGTTTTTTAGGGGAAAATCAGCCCCAGCATTTT.

This sequence joins TRBV7-9 and TRBJ2-7, with TRBD1 matching over 9 bases. CDR3 length: 14 residues. V shed 5 bases, J shed 4 bases, and the junction held 6 bases outside the gene matches. Germline-derived CDR1 and CDR2 are SEHNR and FQNEAQ (reference sequence). CDR3 nucleotides: TGTGCCAGCAGCCCACGACAGGGGGATTACGAGCAGTACTTC. Encoded protein: CASSPRQGDYEQYF.

The V and J genes are TRBV27 and TRBJ2-2; 8 positions agree with TRBD2. This CDR3 spans 15 amino acids. V shed 2 bases, J shed 4 bases, and the junction held 3 bases outside the gene matches. Germline V gives CDR1 MNHEY, CDR2 SMNVEV (reference sequence). The CDR3 bases are TGTGCCAGCAGTTTAAGCGGGAGAGCCACCGGGGAGCTGTTTTTT. Translation: CASSLSGRATGELFF.

The chain uses TRBV4-2 and TRBJ1-2; possible D gene TRBD1, 6 bases. This CDR3 is 13 amino acids long. The germline gives CDR1 LGHNA, CDR2 YNFKEQ. V was trimmed by 5 bases and J by 2 bases, leaving 9 bases between them. Written as DNA, the CDR3 is TGTGCCAGCAGCTCTACAGGGAACTATGGCTACACCTTC. Protein product: CASSSTGNYGYTF.

The chain couples TRBV18 to TRBJ2-1; a possible D gene is TRBD1 (5 bases). CDR3 length equals 14 residues. Germline lookup yields CDR1 KGHSH and CDR2 LQKENI. V was clipped by 6 bases and J by 4 bases, with 13 bases between them. The CDR3, as DNA: TGTGCCAGCTCCCTCACGGACACTTACAATGAGCAGTTCTTC. This translates into CASSLTDTYNEQFF.

V gene TRBV6-5 combines with J gene TRBJ1-2; 7 bases are shared with TRBD1. The CDR3 loop spans 16 amino acids. Germline V CDR1 and CDR2: MNHEY, SVGAGI. V was clipped by 4 bases and J by 0 bases; unmatched bases: 8. CDR3 nucleotides: TGTGCCAGCAGTTTTCGGACAGGTCGAGCTAACTATGGCTACACCTTC. This sequence encodes CASSFRTGRANYGYTF.